Included here is one T cell receptor (beta chain) sequence, with context. Its antigen is unidentified. The PCR had 60 Vbeta and 13 Jbeta primers. Profiling relied on immunoSEQ multiplex PCR, and the TCRdb table lists in-frame clones only, not all of them. The sample has fewer than 200,000 clones, nearly 80% seen once. This sample was taken from a study of cytomegalovirus exposure and HLA in healthy donors. General study points: Researchers catalogued about 150 TCR beta chains as cytomegalovirus-associated. The authors later found most CMV-associated TCR beta chains appeared HLA-restricted. TCR beta chain V- and J-gene trimming was linked, in a later analysis, to a missense variant in DCLRE1C. Roughly uniform sequencing depth across donors was assumed, possibly incorrectly.

V lost 0 bases and J 0 bases, leaving 7 bases between the germline ends. This CDR3 has 15 amino acids. Sequences were obtained from PBMCs. This receptor was identified in a man aged 40-49 years in good health and CMV-seropositive. The chain is built from TRBV23-1 and TRBJ2-3, with a weak D call TRBD2 (6 bases). TRBV23-1 is an ORF for which the function is uncertain. The CDR3 region is CASSQSGTSTDTQYF. CDR3 coding DNA: TGCGCCAGCAGTCAATCCGGGACTAGCACAGATACGCAGTATTTT.